Each of the 14 T cell receptor beta chains below was sequenced from the same sample in a study of identical twins. TCRdb processed the 5' RACE reads anew with MiXCR; each CDR3 protein has one entry. The sample shows about 700,000 distinct CDR3 sequences, roughly 8% of them seen only once. The same data also went into a second study, on yellow fever vaccine responses in identical twins.

Material: PBMCs. The source of these receptors is a woman aged 18-29 years in good health.

The chain carries TRBV7-9 and TRBJ2-3; no reliable D call. V lost 2 bases to trimming and J lost 5 bases, with 17 bases between them. Germline values: CDR1 SEHNR, CDR2 FQNEAQ (reference sequence). This CDR3 has 16 residues. CDR3 protein: CASSLLGRPAGDTQYF. CDR3 DNA sequence: TGTGCCAGCAGCTTACTAGGACGCCCCGCAGGAGATACGCAGTATTTT.

This clonotype appeared a few times. V and J are TRBV6-6 and TRBJ1-5, with D unresolved. The CDR3 is made up of 13 amino acids. The V and J ends lost 4 bases and 5 bases respectively, with 9 bases between them. Germline V gene lookup returns CDR1 MNHNY and CDR2 SVGAGI (reference sequence). CDR3 loop: CASSSMGYQPQHF. In nucleotides, the CDR3 is TGTGCCAGCAGTTCGATGGGGTATCAGCCCCAGCATTTT.

In this sample, this clonotype turned up many times. The chain links TRBV6-5 to TRBJ2-7; D gene ambiguous. The germline V gene has CDR1 MNHEY and CDR2 SVGAGI. Trimming cost V 4 bases and J 3 bases, with 13 bases left between them. The CDR3 sequence is 14 residues long. CDR3 bases: TGTGCCAGCAGTTTCTCCTTTCCGGGCTACGAGCAGTACTTC. Protein product: CASSFSFPGYEQYF.

In this sample, this clonotype turned up many times. The chain recombines TRBV6-5 with TRBJ2-7, with D maybe TRBD2 (6 bases). Germline V gene data show CDR1 as MNHEY and CDR2 as SVGAGI. The CDR3 has 12 residues. V was pared by 2 bases and J by 4 bases, with 6 bases between. This chain's CDR3 is CASSYAGYEQYF. The CDR3 bases are TGTGCCAGCAGTTACGCGGGGTACGAGCAGTACTTC.

The rearrangement links TRBV4-3 to TRBJ2-1; 9 nucleotides agree with TRBD2. The CDR3 covers 15 residues. The germline V gene encodes CDR1 LGHNA and CDR2 YSLEER. V dropped 0 bases and J dropped 8; count of bases not matched to a gene: 5. The CDR3 DNA sequence: TGCGCCAGCAGCCAAGATAGGCGGGAGGGCCATGAGCAGTTCTTC. Translation: CASSQDRREGHEQFF.

Only a few counts were recorded for this clonotype. The CDR3 reads CASSPRPGQGSGTQYF. DNA of the CDR3: TGTGCCAGCAGCCCCCGCCCGGGACAGGGTTCTGGGACCCAGTACTTC. The chain employs TRBV3-1 and TRBJ2-5; TRBD1 agrees at 9 bases. The germline V gene has CDR1 LGHDT and CDR2 YNNKEL (reference sequence). The CDR3 spans 16 residues. Trimming removed 4 bases from V and 7 bases from J; junction bases left unmatched: 13.

Details on this clonotype: One end of the junction fails to match germline, which may point to a read error. The chain uses TRBV19 and TRBJ2-5; weak D call: TRBD2 (6 bases). CDR1 is LNHDA and CDR2 is SQIVND in the germline V gene (reference sequence). This CDR3 has 13 amino acids. In nucleotides, the CDR3 is TGTGCCAGTAGTATTAGTCCTAGCGCCCCGAATTTCTTC. Translated, it gives CASSISPSAPNFF. Filled out from reference TRBV19 and TRBJ2-5, the complete variable domain reads DGGITQSPKYLFRKEGQNVTLSCEQNLNHDAMYWYRQDPGQGLRLIYYSQIVNDFQKGDIAEGYSVSREKKESFPLTVTSAQKNPTAFYLCASSISPSAPNFFGPGTRLLVL.

There are a few counts of this clonotype. J is TRBJ2-1 and V is TRBV5-1, with TRBD1 identical over 10 bases. The germline V gene encodes CDR1 SGHRS and CDR2 YFSETQ. This CDR3 region has 19 residues. With V trimmed by 7 bases and J by 5 bases, 21 bases remained unmatched. For the CDR3, the DNA is TGCGCCAGCCACCAGACAGGGGGCTTTGGAGCGGGGGAGAACAATGAGCAGTTCTTC. It encodes CASHQTGGFGAGENNEQFF.

This clonotype was picked up many times. This chain joins TRBV28 and TRBJ2-7; 8 nucleotides match TRBD1. Germline V gives CDR1 MDHEN, CDR2 SYDVKM. With V trimmed by 6 bases and J by 0 bases, 4 bases remained unmatched. This CDR3 spans 14 amino acids. DNA for the CDR3: TGTGCCAGCAGCAAAACAGGGGGCTCCTACGAGCAGTACTTC. Translation: CASSKTGGSYEQYF. Full variable domain (rest looked up from reference TRBV28 and TRBJ2-7): DVKVTQSSRYLVKRTGEKVFLECVQDMDHENMFWYRQDPGLGLRLIYFSYDVKMKEKGDIPEGYSVSREKKERFSLILESASTNQTSMYLCASSKTGGSYEQYFGPGTRLTVT.

This chain joins TRBV3-1 and TRBJ1-6, with a possible D match to TRBD1 (5 bases). Trimming removed 4 bases at V and 14 bases at J, with 18 bases between. CDR3 length: 14 amino acids. CDR1 LGHDT and CDR2 YNNKEL come from the germline V gene (reference sequence). CDR3 sequence: CASSRGRESGTLHF. Here the CDR3 DNA reads TGTGCCAGCAGCCGGGGCCGGGAAAGTGGGACCCTCCACTTT.

This clonotype was observed at least ten times. The DNA for the CDR3 is TGTGCCATCAGTGAAGGGATCGGGAACGGGGAGCTGTTTTTT. It codes for CAISEGIGNGELFF. The rearrangement joins TRBV10-3 to TRBJ2-2; D is possibly TRBD2 (5 bases). Trimming took 3 bases from V and 7 from J, leaving 12 bases between them. The CDR3 runs to 14 residues. Germline CDR1 ENHRY, CDR2 SYGVKD.

This clonotype was seen many times. This chain connects TRBV7-3 to TRBJ2-1, with 7 bases identical to TRBD1. The CDR3 totals 13 residues. V trimming: 5 bases; J trimming: 6 bases; junction bases outside the gene matches: 4. Germline lookup yields CDR1 SGHTA and CDR2 FQGTGA. The CDR3 bases are TGTGCCAGCAGCAGGGACAGACTCAATGAGCAGTTCTTC. Translation gives CASSRDRLNEQFF.

The V call is TRBV20-1, the J call TRBJ2-2; D is perhaps TRBD1 (5 bases). Trimming took off 0 bases at V and 3 bases at J, with 11 bases between the two ends. The CDR3 is made up of 15 amino acids. CDR1 and CDR2 (germline): DFQATT, SNEGSKA (reference sequence). CDR3 coding DNA: TGCAGTGCTAGAGATCCCAGGGTTGACACCGGGGAGCTGTTTTTT. Its protein is CSARDPRVDTGELFF.

This clonotype was seen a handful of times. The rearrangement joins TRBV12-3 or TRBV12-4 to TRBJ1-5; possible D gene TRBD1, 5 bases. The CDR3 has 15 amino acids. With 3 bases removed from V and 1 base from J, the gap between germline ends came to 10 bases. CDR3 region: CASSFEGFSNQPQHF. CDR3 coding DNA: TGTGCCAGCAGTTTTGAGGGGTTCAGCAATCAGCCCCAGCATTTT.